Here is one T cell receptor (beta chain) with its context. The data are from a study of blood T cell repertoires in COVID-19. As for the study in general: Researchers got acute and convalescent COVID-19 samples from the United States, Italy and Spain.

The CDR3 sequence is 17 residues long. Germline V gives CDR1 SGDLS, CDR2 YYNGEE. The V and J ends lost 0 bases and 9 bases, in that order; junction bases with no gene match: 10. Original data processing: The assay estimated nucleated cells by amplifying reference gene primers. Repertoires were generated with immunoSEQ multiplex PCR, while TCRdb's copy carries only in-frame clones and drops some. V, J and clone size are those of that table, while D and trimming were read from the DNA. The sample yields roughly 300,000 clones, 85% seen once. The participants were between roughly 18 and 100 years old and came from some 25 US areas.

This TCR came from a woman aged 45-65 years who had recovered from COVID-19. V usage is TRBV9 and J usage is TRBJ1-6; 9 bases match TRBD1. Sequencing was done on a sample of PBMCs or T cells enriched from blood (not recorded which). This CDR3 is CASSVADFRDRASPLHF. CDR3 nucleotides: TGTGCCAGCAGCGTAGCCGATTTCCGGGACAGGGCTTCACCCCTCCACTTT.